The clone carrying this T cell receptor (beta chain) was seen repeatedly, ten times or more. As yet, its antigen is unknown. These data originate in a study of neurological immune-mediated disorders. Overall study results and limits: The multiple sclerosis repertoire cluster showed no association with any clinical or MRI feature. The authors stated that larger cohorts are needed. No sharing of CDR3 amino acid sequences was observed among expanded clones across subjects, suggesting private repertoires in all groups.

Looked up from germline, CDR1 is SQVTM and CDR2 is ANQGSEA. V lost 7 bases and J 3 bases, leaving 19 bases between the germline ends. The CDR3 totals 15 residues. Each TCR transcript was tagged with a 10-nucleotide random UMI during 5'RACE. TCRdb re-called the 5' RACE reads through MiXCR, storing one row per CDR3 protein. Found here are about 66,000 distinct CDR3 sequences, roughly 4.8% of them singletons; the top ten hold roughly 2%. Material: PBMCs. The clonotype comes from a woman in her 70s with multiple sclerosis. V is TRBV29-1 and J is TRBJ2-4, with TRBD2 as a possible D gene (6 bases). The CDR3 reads CSARIQRAFKNIQYF. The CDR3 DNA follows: TGCAGCGCCCGAATCCAGCGGGCTTTCAAAAACATTCAGTACTTC. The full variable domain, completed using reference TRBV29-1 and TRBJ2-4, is SAVISQKPSRDICQRGTSLTIQCQVDSQVTMMFWYRQQPGQSLTLIATANQGSEATYESGFVIDKFPISRPNLTFSTLTVSNMSPEDSSIYLCSARIQRAFKNIQYFGAGTRLSVL.